These T cell receptor beta chains were read from a single sample in a study of shared T cell receptors in the human thymus. Assay: immunoSEQ multiplex PCR; the TCRdb copy retains only in-frame clones and omits some. Of over 350,000 clones in the sample, about 95% were seen once. The sequencing sample was made of thymocytes. These receptors were taken from a human donor. The CDR3 runs from the conserved cysteine through the conserved F or W. D genes are given only for firm matches. Clone size is stated in some rows and not others, as once, few, many or a class when expanded.

TRBD2	TRBV11-2	TRBJ2-5	-	CASSLFSSGGSGETQYF	TGTGCCAGCAGCTTATTTTCCAGCGGCGGGAGTGGGGAGACCCAGTACTTC
TRBD1	TRBV27	TRBJ1-4	-	CASRPLDRANEKLFF	TGTGCCAGCAGACCCCTGGACAGGGCTAATGAAAAACTGTTTTTT
TRBD1	TRBV6-1	TRBJ2-7	-	CASSARTGGKYEQYF	TGTGCCAGCAGTGCCCGAACAGGGGGCAAGTACGAGCAGTACTTC
-	TRBV5-5	TRBJ1-1	-	CASSAHSGDIETEAFF	TGTGCCAGCAGCGCTCATTCAGGTGATATCGAAACTGAAGCTTTCTTT
-	TRBV15	TRBJ1-1	-	CATSRAFMGEAFF	TGTGCCACCAGCAGAGCTTTTATGGGTGAAGCTTTCTTT
-	TRBV29-1	TRBJ1-1	-	CSVEELRGNANTEAFF	TGCAGCGTTGAAGAACTCAGGGGAAACGCGAACACTGAAGCTTTCTTT
TRBD1	TRBV10-2	TRBJ1-1	-	CASSGDRGRETEAFF	TGCGCCAGCAGTGGGGACAGGGGGCGCGAGACTGAAGCTTTCTTT
TRBD1	TRBV30	TRBJ2-4	-	CAWSKDRVRKNIQYF	TGTGCCTGGAGCAAAGACAGGGTTAGGAAAAACATTCAGTACTTC
-	TRBV28	TRBJ1-1	once	CASSRKGPNPPRATEAFF	TGTGCCAGCAGTAGGAAGGGGCCAAACCCCCCCCGGGCCACTGAAGCTTTCTTT
-	TRBV6-1	TRBJ2-7	-	CASIRTASYEQYF	TGTGCCAGCATCCGAACAGCATCCTACGAGCAGTACTTC
TRBD1	TRBV6-5	TRBJ2-1	-	CASRTGQGAGNEQFF	TGTGCCAGCAGAACCGGACAGGGGGCAGGGAATGAGCAGTTCTTC
-	TRBV29-1	TRBJ2-5	-	CSVGRSKETQYF	TGCAGCGTTGGGCGGAGTAAGGAGACCCAGTACTTC
TRBD2	TRBV11-2	TRBJ2-7	-	CASSQGLAGDYEQYF	TGTGCCAGCAGCCAAGGACTAGCGGGAGACTACGAGCAGTACTTC
-	TRBV7-7	TRBJ2-3	-	CASSPRPISGTDTQYF	TGTGCCAGCAGCCCGCGGCCTATCTCGGGGACAGATACGCAGTATTTT
TRBD2	TRBV28	TRBJ2-7	-	CASSLGPSGTYEQYF	TGTGCCAGCAGTTTAGGTCCTAGCGGAACCTACGAGCAGTACTTC
-	TRBV5-4	TRBJ1-1	-	CASSCQGIGVNTEAFF	TGTGCCAGCAGCTGCCAGGGGATAGGGGTGAACACTGAAGCTTTCTTT
-	TRBV5-6	TRBJ2-3	-	CASSLESEVGTDTQYF	TGTGCCAGCAGCCTCGAGAGTGAAGTGGGCACAGATACGCAGTATTTT
TRBD2	TRBV27	TRBJ2-7	-	CASRGLASPSYEQYF	TGTGCCAGCAGGGGACTAGCCTCGCCCTCCTACGAGCAGTACTTC
-	TRBV4-1	TRBJ2-5	-	CASSQAETQYF	TGCGCCAGCAGCCAAGCGGAGACCCAGTACTTC
TRBD2	TRBV7-6	TRBJ2-7	-	CASSEGPSGRAESYEQYF	TGTGCCAGCAGCGAAGGCCCTAGCGGGAGGGCCGAGTCCTACGAGCAGTACTTC
-	TRBV5-1	TRBJ2-3	-	CASSLRARGTDTQYF	TGCGCCAGCAGCTTGCGTGCCAGGGGCACAGATACGCAGTATTTT
TRBD2	TRBV6-5	TRBJ2-2	-	CASSAGGTGELFF	TGTGCCAGCAGCGCGGGGGGGACCGGGGAGCTGTTTTTT
-	TRBV11-1	TRBJ1-2	-	CASSLATGFGYTF	TGTGCCAGCAGCTTGGCGACAGGTTTCGGCTACACCTTC
-	TRBV28	TRBJ2-1	-	CASSPRQFQNYNEQFF	TGTGCCAGCAGTCCCCGACAGTTTCAAAATTACAATGAGCAGTTCTTC
TRBD1	TRBV5-4	TRBJ1-5	-	CASSLNRGLGGNQPQHF	TGTGCCAGCAGCTTGAACAGGGGTTTAGGTGGCAATCAGCCCCAGCATTTT
TRBD2	TRBV19	TRBJ2-1	-	CASSIASRVAGVNEQFF	TGTGCCAGTAGTATAGCATCCAGAGTAGCGGGAGTCAATGAGCAGTTCTTC
-	TRBV29-1	TRBJ2-1	once	CSVEDPPTDGSLVYNEQFF	TGCAGCGTTGAAGATCCACCCACGGATGGGAGTCTTGTTTACAATGAGCAGTTCTTC
TRBD2	TRBV28	TRBJ2-5	-	CASSWASGSTETQYF	TGTGCCAGCAGTTGGGCCAGCGGGAGCACGGAGACCCAGTACTTC
-	TRBV28	TRBJ2-3	-	CASSLAGAITDTQYF	TGTGCCAGCAGTTTAGCGGGGGCGATCACAGATACGCAGTATTTT
-	TRBV29-1	TRBJ2-7	-	CSVERDTHSYEQYF	TGCAGCGTTGAAAGGGACACCCACTCCTACGAGCAGTACTTC